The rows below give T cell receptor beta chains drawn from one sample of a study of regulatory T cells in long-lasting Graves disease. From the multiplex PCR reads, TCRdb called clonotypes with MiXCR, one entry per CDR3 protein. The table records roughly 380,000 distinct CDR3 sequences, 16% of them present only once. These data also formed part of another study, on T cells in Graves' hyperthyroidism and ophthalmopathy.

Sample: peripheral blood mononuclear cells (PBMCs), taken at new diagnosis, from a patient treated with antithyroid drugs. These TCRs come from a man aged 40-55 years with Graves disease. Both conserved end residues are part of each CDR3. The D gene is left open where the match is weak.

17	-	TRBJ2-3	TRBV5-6	CASSTLQGQGYTDTQYF
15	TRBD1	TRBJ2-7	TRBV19	CASSPGQGVNYEQYF
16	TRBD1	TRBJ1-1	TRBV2	CASGRDRGAFNTEAFF
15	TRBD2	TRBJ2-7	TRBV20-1	CSARDPLAGVYEQYF
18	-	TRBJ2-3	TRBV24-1	CATSALRSEGAFTDTQYF
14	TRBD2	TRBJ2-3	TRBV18	CASSTAGGSDTQYF
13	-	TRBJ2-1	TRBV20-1	CSARGETVNEQFF
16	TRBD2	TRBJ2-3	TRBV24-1	CATSDLTSGGADTQYF
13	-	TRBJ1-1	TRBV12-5	CASGLYTDTEAFF
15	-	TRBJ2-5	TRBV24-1	CATSDRAGLKETQYF
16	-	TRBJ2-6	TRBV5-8	CASRREPGSGANVLTF
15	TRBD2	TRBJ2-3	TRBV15	CATSRDAGATDTQYF
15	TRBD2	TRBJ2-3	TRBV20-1	CSASGAGGPTDTQYF
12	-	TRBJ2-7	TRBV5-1	CASSDSAYGQYF
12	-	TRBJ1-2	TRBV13	CASRGDNYGYTF
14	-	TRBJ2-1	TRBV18	CASSPPSGAEEQFF
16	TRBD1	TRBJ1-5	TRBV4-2	CASSQAASQGGQPQHF
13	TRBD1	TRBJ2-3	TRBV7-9	CASSPTGEATQYF
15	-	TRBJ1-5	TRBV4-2	CASSQAGLISQPQHF
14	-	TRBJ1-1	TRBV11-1	CASSLGGWNTEAFF
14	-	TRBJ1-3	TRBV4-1	CASSQQLLGNTIYF
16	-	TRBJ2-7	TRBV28	CASSSVGGQGTIEQYF
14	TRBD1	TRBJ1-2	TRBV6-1	CAIVDYGTDYGYTF
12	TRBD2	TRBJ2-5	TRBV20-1	CSALGGKETQYF
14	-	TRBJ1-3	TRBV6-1	CASRGPTSGNTIYF
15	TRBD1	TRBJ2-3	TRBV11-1	CASSKTGAPTDTQYF
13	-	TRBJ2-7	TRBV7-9	CASSPDSTYEQYF
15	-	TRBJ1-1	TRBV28	CASSLSGTLNTEAFF
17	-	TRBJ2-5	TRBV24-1	CATSEAGQFPAQETQYF
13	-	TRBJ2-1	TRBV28	CASSSTELIHQFF
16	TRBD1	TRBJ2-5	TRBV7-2	CASSLMLDRGSETQYF
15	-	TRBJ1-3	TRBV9	CASSVGGGSGNTIYF
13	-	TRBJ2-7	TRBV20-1	CSASLGAYYEQYF
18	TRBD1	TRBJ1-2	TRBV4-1	CASSQDLAGGAGYYGYTF
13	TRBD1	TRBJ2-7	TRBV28	CASSPGQGSEQYF
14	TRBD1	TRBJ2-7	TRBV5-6	CASGETGRPYEQYF
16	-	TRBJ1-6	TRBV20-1	CSASPPWAAENSPLHF
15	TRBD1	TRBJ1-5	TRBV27	CASSLQGGPHQPQHF
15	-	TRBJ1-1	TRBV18	CASSPSRMGAAEAFF
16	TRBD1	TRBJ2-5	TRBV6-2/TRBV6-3	CASSGQGDPHQETQYF
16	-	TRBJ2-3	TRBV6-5	CASSSPRRFGTDTQYF
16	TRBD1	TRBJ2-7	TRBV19	CASSQNYGTGYHEQYF
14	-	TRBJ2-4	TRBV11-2	CASSPDLAKNIQYF